The source of this T cell receptor (beta chain) is a study of blood T cell repertoires in COVID-19. Overall study context: Samples taken during acute and convalescent COVID-19 were collected in the United States, Italy and Spain. The cDNA or gDNA used as material had been derived from T cells, B-cell-depleted T cells, or PBMCs.

The CDR3 covers 13 residues. V was cut by 3 bases and J by 3 bases, with 10 bases left in between. Germline loops: CDR1 SGDLS, CDR2 YYNGEE. Under the authors' procedure: Reference gene primer amplification gave nucleated cell count estimates. Sequenced by immunoSEQ multiplex PCR; TCRdb stores in-frame clones only, minus some. The V and J calls and clone size were taken over from that table, and D and trimming were inferred from the DNA. Of 37,000 or so clones in the sample, around 78% were seen once. Sample: peripheral blood. This TCR was sampled from a man in his 60s with acute or convalescent COVID-19. The chain links TRBV9 to TRBJ2-7; D remains unclear. CDR3 residues: CASSDQPGYEQYF. For the CDR3, the DNA is TGTGCCAGCAGCGACCAGCCAGGCTACGAGCAGTACTTC. Together with reference TRBV9 and TRBJ2-7, the CDR3 gives the full variable domain: DSGVTQTPKHLITATGQRVTLRCSPRSGDLSVYWYQQSLDQGLQFLIQYYNGEERAKGNILERFSAQQFPDLHSELNLSSLELGDSALYFCASSDQPGYEQYFGPGTRLTVT.